The 6 T cell receptor beta chains below were found in one sample sequenced in a study of breast tumors, draining lymph nodes, adjacent tissues. TCRdb used MiXCR to reprocess the multiplex PCR reads, holding one entry per CDR3 protein. The repertoire holds roughly 220,000 distinct CDR3 sequences, with less than 45% as singletons. Samples came from axillary lymph nodes draining the breast cancer. The sequenced sample was axillary lymph node tissue. These TCRs come from a female donor with breast cancer. Some clones in this sample may be carry-over from other donors' samples.

This clonotype was counted between two and nine times. A much larger clone sits a single nucleotide away, making a read error possible. In DNA form, the CDR3 reads TGCAGTGCCGAATCCGGGACTAGAGGGGCGCAGTTCTTC. This sequence encodes CSAESGTRGAQFF. The V gene is TRBV20-1, the J gene TRBJ2-1; 8 bases map to TRBD2. The CDR3 consists of 13 residues. The V segment lost 6 bases and the J segment 12 bases; nucleotides outside the gene matches: 13. Germline V gene lookup returns CDR1 DFQATT and CDR2 SNEGSKA (reference sequence).

J is TRBJ2-7 and V is TRBV7-2; 9 nucleotides align to TRBD1. Germline values: CDR1 SGHTA, CDR2 FQGNSA. The V and J ends lost 5 bases and 4 bases, in that order; junction bases with no gene match: 12. The CDR3 contains 16 residues. In nucleotides, the CDR3 is TGTGCCAGCAGCATGGGACAGGGAGGTCCGTTTTACGAGCAGTACTTC. Amino acid sequence: CASSMGQGGPFYEQYF.

V and J are TRBV2 and TRBJ2-2; 8 bases agree with TRBD2. The CDR3 extends over 12 amino acids. Trimming took 8 bases from V and 7 from J; bases not matched to a gene: 3. Looked up from germline, CDR1 is SNHLY and CDR2 is FYNNEI. The CDR3 region is CASGGTSGELFF. CDR3 sequence (DNA): TGTGCCAGCGGGGGGACTAGCGGGGAGCTGTTTTTT.

This clonotype has at least ten counts. The chain links TRBV7-3 to TRBJ2-2; D ambiguous. V was pared by 5 bases and J by 6 bases, with 13 bases between. The germline V gene has CDR1 SGHTA and CDR2 FQGTGA. The CDR3 has 14 amino acids. CDR3 amino acids: CASSPNTKSGELFF. DNA of the CDR3: TGTGCCAGCAGCCCCAACACGAAGTCCGGGGAGCTGTTTTTT.

Turning to this clonotype: A much larger clone is a single base away; this may be a read error. The chain uses TRBV6-6 and TRBJ1-2; 9 bases agree with TRBD1. Trimming took 7 bases from V and 2 from J; bases not matched to a gene: 5. The CDR3 spans 14 residues. Germline assignment: CDR1 MNHNY and CDR2 SVGAGI (reference sequence). The CDR3 coding sequence is TGTGCCAGCACCCACAGGGGGCAGAACTATGGCTACACCTTC. Protein product: CASTHRGQNYGYTF.

The chain links TRBV9 to TRBJ2-1; 11 nucleotides align to TRBD1. The CDR3 runs to 15 residues. CDR1 and CDR2 from the germline V gene are SGDLS and YYNGEE. Trimming at V came to 3 bases and at J to 7 bases, leaving 6 bases not matched to a gene. The CDR3 DNA reads TGTGCCAGCAGCGCCGGGACAGGGGGGGGGAATGAGCAGTTCTTC. It yields the protein CASSAGTGGGNEQFF.